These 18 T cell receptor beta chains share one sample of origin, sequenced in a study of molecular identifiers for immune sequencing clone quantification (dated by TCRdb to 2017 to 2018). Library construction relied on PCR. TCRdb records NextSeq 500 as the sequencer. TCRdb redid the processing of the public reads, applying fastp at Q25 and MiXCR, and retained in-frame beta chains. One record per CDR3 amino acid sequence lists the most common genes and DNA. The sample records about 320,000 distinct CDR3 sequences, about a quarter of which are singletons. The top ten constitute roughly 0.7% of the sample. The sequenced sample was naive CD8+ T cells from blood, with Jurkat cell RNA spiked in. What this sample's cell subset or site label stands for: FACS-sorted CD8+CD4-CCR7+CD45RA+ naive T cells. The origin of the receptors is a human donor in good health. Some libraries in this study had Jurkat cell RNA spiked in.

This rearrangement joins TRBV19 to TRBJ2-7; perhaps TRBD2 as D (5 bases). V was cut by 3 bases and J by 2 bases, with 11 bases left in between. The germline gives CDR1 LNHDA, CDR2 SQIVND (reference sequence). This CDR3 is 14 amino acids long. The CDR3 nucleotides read TGTGCCAGTAGTATGTCGGGGAGAGCCTACGAGCAGTACTTC. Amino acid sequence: CASSMSGRAYEQYF.

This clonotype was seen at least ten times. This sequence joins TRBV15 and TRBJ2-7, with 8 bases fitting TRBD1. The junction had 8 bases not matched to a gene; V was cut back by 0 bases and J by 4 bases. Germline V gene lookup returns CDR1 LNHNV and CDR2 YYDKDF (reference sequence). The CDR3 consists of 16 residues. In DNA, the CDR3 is TGTGCCACCAGCAGAGATCGGTGGCAGGGGGCTTACGAGCAGTACTTC. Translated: CATSRDRWQGAYEQYF.

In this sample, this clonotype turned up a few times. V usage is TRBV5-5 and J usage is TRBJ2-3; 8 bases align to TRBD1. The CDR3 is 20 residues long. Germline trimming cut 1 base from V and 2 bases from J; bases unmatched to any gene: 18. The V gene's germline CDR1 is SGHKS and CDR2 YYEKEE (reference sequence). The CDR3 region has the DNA TGTGCCAGCAGCTTGTGGTTGTATGCAGGGACAGGCTCCCTCACAGATACGCAGTATTTT. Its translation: CASSLWLYAGTGSLTDTQYF. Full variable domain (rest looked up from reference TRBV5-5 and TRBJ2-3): DAGVTQSPTHLIKTRGQQVTLRCSPISGHKSVSWYQQVLGQGPQFIFQYYEKEERGRGNFPDRFSARQFPNYSSELNVNALLLGDSALYLCASSLWLYAGTGSLTDTQYFGPGTRLTVL.

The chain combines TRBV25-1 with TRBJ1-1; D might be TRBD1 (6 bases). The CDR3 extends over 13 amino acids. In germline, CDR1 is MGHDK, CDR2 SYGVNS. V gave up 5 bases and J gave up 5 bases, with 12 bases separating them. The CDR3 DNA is TGTGCCAGCAGTTGGGGGGGCTGGACTGAAGCTTTCTTT. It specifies CASSWGGWTEAFF.

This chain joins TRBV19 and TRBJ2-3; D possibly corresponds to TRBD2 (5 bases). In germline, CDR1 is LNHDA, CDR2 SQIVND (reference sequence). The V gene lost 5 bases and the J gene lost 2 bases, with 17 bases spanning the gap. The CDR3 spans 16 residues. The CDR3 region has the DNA TGTGCCAGTAGTGAGAGCGGCGGCAGGTCCACAGATACGCAGTATTTT. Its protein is CASSESGGRSTDTQYF.

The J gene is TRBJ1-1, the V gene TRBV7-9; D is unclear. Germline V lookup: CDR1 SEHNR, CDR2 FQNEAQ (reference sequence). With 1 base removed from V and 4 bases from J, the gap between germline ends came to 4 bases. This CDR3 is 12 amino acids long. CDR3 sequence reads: CASSLESTEAFF. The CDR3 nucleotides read TGTGCCAGCAGCTTAGAGAGCACTGAAGCTTTCTTT.

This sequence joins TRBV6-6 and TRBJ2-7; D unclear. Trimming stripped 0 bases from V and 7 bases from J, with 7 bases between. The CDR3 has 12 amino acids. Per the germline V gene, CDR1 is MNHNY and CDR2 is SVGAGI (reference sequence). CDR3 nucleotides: TGTGCCAGCAGTTACTCGATCTTGGAGCAGTACTTC. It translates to CASSYSILEQYF.

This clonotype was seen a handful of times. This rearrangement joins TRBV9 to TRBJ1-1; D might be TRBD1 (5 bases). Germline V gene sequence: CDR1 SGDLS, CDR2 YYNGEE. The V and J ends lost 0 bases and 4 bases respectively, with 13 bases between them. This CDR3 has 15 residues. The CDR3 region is CASSVGGAGVTEAFF. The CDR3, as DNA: TGTGCCAGCAGCGTAGGAGGGGCAGGAGTCACTGAAGCTTTCTTT.

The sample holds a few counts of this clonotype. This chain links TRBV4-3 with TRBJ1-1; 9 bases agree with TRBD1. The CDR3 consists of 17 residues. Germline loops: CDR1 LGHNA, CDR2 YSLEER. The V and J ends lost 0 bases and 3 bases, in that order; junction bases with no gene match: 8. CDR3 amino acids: CASSQDSRGQGYTEAFF. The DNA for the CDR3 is TGCGCCAGCAGCCAAGATTCAAGGGGACAGGGATACACTGAAGCTTTCTTT.

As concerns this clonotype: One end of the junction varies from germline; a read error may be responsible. This CDR3 reads CASSSRTGDYNPITGAFF. The CDR3 DNA sequence: TGTGCCAGCAGCTCCCGAACAGGGGACTATAACCCGATCACTGGAGCTTTCTTT. The chain joins TRBV11-2 to TRBJ1-1, with TRBD1 matching over 7 bases. CDR3 length: 18 residues. Germline V gives CDR1 SGHAT, CDR2 FQNNGV.

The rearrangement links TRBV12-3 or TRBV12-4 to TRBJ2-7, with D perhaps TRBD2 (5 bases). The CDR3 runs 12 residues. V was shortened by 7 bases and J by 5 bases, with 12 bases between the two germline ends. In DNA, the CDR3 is TGTGCCAGCAACCTACCGGGGAACGAGCAGTACTTC. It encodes CASNLPGNEQYF.

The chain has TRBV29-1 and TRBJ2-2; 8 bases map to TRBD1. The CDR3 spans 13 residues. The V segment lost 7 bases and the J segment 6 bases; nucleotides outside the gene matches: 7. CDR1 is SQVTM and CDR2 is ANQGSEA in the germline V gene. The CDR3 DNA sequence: TGCAGCGCCCTTATACAGGGGGCCGGGGAGCTGTTTTTT. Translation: CSALIQGAGELFF.

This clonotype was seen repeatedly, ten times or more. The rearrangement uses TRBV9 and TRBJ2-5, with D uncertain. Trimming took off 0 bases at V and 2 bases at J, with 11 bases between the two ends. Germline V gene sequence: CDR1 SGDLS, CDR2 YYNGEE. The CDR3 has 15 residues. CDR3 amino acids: CASSVDGQTQETQYF. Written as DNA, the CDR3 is TGTGCCAGCAGCGTAGATGGGCAGACTCAAGAGACCCAGTACTTC.

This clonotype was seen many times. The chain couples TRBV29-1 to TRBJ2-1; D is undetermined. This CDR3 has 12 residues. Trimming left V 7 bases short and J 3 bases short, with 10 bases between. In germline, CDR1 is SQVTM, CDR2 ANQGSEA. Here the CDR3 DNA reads TGCAGCGCCCGGACCGACTACAATGAGCAGTTCTTC. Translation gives CSARTDYNEQFF.

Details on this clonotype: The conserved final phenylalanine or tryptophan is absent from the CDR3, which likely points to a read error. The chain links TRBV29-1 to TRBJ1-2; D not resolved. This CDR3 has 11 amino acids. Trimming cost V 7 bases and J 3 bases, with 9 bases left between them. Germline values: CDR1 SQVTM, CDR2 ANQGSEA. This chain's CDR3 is CSARTYYGYTY. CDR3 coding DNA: TGCAGCGCTAGGACTTACTATGGCTACACCTAC.

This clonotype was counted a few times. DNA for the CDR3: TGTGCCAGCAGCCAAGTCGAGGGGTCCTACTATGGCTACACCTTC. It specifies CASSQVEGSYYGYTF. The J gene is TRBJ1-2, the V gene TRBV3-1, with TRBD1 as a possible D gene (5 bases). The CDR3 is 15 amino acids. The V gene lost 1 base and the J gene lost 3 bases, with 12 bases spanning the gap. Germline V CDR1 and CDR2: LGHDT, YNNKEL (reference sequence).

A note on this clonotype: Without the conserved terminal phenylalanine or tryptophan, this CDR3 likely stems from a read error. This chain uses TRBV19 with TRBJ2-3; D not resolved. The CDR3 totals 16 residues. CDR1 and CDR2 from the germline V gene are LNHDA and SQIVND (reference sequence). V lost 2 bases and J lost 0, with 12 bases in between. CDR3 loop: CASSIMFPASTDTQYY. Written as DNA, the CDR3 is TGTGCCAGTAGTATAATGTTCCCGGCTAGCACAGATACGCAGTATTAT.

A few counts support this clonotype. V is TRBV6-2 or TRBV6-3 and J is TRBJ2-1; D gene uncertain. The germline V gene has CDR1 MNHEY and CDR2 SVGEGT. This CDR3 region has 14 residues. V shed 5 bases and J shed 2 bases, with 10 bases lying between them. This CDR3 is CASSAPLPYNEQFF. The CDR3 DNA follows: TGTGCCAGCAGTGCACCCCTCCCCTACAATGAGCAGTTCTTC.